This TCR beta chain was recovered during a study of CD8+ T cells in alopecia areata. Study background: Patients received oral tofacitinib, 5 to 10 mg twice daily, for moderate-to-severe alopecia areata. Study-wide results and limits: Tofacitinib yielded significantly lower scalp clonality and fewer expanded CD8+ clones among the top 100.

Per germline, CDR1 MNHNY and CDR2 SVGAGI (reference sequence). The CDR3 sequence is 13 residues long. V was pared by 7 bases and J by 1 base, with 11 bases between. Concerning this clone: Its specificity is not known.

Sequencing used cDNA as its template, made by extracting RNA and reverse transcribing it. TCRdb's copy holds only in-frame clones and misses some; the assay was immunoSEQ multiplex PCR. The sample lists fewer than 110,000 clones, 84% seen once, with 24% in the top ten. Documented treatment: oral pan-JAK inhibitor, 5-10 mg twice daily. Alopecia areata patients provided lesional scalp punch biopsies and peripheral blood. The sequencing here drew on CD8+ T cells sorted from blood, taken at week 24, from a patient treated with tofacitinib. The V and J genes are TRBV6-6 and TRBJ2-7, with D tentatively TRBD1 (5 bases). The receptor's source is a human donor with alopecia areata. The CDR3 sequence: CASKVQGSYEQYF. The CDR3 bases are TGTGCCAGCAAAGTTCAGGGATCCTACGAGCAGTACTTC.